The 11 T cell receptor beta chains presented below share a single source sample, sequenced in a study of cytomegalovirus exposure and HLA in healthy donors. 13 Jbeta primers and 60 Vbeta primers were used for the PCR. Clones were read by immunoSEQ multiplex PCR, and TCRdb kept only the in-frame ones, dropping some. The profile shows hundreds of thousands of clones, just over 75% of them singletons. Sequenced input: PBMCs. These receptors were collected from a man younger than 30 in good health and CMV-seronegative.

The chain couples TRBV27 to TRBJ2-5, with D possibly TRBD1 on 5 matching bases. Near its end, the DNA agrees better with TRBJ2-7, so the J call may be wrong. The CDR3 runs to 15 residues. Germline CDR1 and CDR2: MNHEY and SMNVEV (reference sequence). The CDR3 DNA reads as TGTGCCAGCAGTCCAAACCTAGGGGTCCCCTACGAGCAGTACTTC. Translated, it gives CASSPNLGVPYEQYF.

The chain is built from TRBV7-9 and TRBJ1-1; TRBD1 aligns across 10 bases. This CDR3 spans 14 amino acids. The germline gives CDR1 SEHNR, CDR2 FQNEAQ (reference sequence). J gave up 4 bases and V 4 bases, and 3 bases lay outside the gene matches. Written as DNA, the CDR3 is TGTGCCAGCAGCTCCGACAGGGGGCTCACTGAAGCTTTCTTT. This gives the protein CASSSDRGLTEAFF.

The V gene is TRBV4-1, the J gene TRBJ1-3, with 7 bases fitting TRBD1. J gave up 2 bases and V 2 bases, and 6 bases lay outside the gene matches. CDR1 is MGHRA, CDR2 YSYEKL, per germline. The CDR3 sequence is 16 residues long. CDR3 loop: CASSQHHTGAGNTIYF. CDR3 sequence (DNA): TGCGCCAGCAGCCAACACCATACAGGGGCTGGAAACACCATATATTTT.

The rearrangement joins TRBV11-2 to TRBJ2-3; 9 bases match TRBD2. This CDR3 contains 15 residues. The V gene's germline CDR1 is SGHAT and CDR2 FQNNGV. J lost 6 bases, V lost 3 bases, and 7 bases had no gene match. The chain's CDR3 is CASSLGGLATDTQYF. Written as DNA, the CDR3 is TGTGCCAGCAGCTTGGGGGGACTAGCAACCGATACGCAGTATTTT.

This clone was found once. The chain carries TRBV14 and TRBJ2-7, with a weak D call TRBD2 (6 bases). Looked up from germline, CDR1 is SGHDN and CDR2 is FVKESK. The length of the CDR3 is 15 residues. Trimming took 0 bases from V and 6 from J, leaving 15 bases between them. CDR3 nucleotide sequence: TGTGCCAGCAGCCAAGAAGGTATTAGGGACTCCGAGCAGTACTTC. This sequence encodes CASSQEGIRDSEQYF.

The rearrangement uses TRBV27 and TRBJ2-7; 11 positions match TRBD2. CDR1 and CDR2 (germline): MNHEY, SMNVEV (reference sequence). This CDR3 spans 15 amino acids. Trimming removed 5 bases from V and 4 bases from J; junction bases left unmatched: 7. CDR3 protein: CASSPLAGGTYEQYF. CDR3 sequence (DNA): TGTGCCAGCAGTCCCCTAGCGGGAGGAACTTACGAGCAGTACTTC.

In the case of this clone: A junction end diverges from the germline sequence, so it may reflect a read error. This rearrangement joins TRBV5-1 to TRBJ2-3, with 9 bases that match TRBD2. This CDR3 has 14 amino acids. Germline lookup yields CDR1 SGHRS and CDR2 YFSETQ. CDR3 coding DNA: TGCGCCAGCATGACTAGCGGATTCACAGATACGCAATATTTT. This sequence encodes CASMTSGFTDTQYF.

The genes are TRBV2 and TRBJ2-7; TRBD1 matches 8 bases. Germline assignment: CDR1 SNHLY and CDR2 FYNNEI. The CDR3 totals 14 residues. With V trimmed by 5 bases and J by 3 bases, 6 bases remained unmatched. The CDR3: CASSQGANHYEQYF. In DNA, the CDR3 is TGTGCCAGCAGTCAGGGGGCGAATCACTACGAGCAGTACTTC.

This chain links TRBV6-5 with TRBJ1-5, with 9 bases aligning to TRBD1. The CDR3 runs to 13 residues. Germline-derived CDR1 and CDR2 are MNHEY and SVGAGI. With V trimmed by 8 bases and J by 4 bases, 3 bases remained unmatched. The CDR3 here is CASGTGSNQPQHF. CDR3 bases: TGTGCCAGCGGGACAGGGAGTAATCAGCCCCAGCATTTT.

The chain links TRBV9 to TRBJ1-2; the D is unclear. V dropped 5 bases and J dropped 5 bases, with 13 bases sitting between them. This CDR3 has 13 residues. Germline CDR1 reads SGDLS; CDR2 reads YYNGEE. The CDR3 protein is CASRANSGYGYTF. Written as DNA, the CDR3 is TGTGCCAGCAGAGCTAACAGCGGATATGGCTACACCTTC.

V gene TRBV5-4 combines with J gene TRBJ1-4; TRBD1 might be the D (5 bases). The CDR3 covers 15 residues. V was trimmed by 0 bases and J by 5 bases, leaving 11 bases between them. Germline V lookup: CDR1 SGHNT, CDR2 YYREEE (reference sequence). The CDR3 coding sequence is TGTGCCAGCAGCTTGGGTCGGGGGTTAAATGAAAAACTGTTTTTT. It specifies CASSLGRGLNEKLFF.